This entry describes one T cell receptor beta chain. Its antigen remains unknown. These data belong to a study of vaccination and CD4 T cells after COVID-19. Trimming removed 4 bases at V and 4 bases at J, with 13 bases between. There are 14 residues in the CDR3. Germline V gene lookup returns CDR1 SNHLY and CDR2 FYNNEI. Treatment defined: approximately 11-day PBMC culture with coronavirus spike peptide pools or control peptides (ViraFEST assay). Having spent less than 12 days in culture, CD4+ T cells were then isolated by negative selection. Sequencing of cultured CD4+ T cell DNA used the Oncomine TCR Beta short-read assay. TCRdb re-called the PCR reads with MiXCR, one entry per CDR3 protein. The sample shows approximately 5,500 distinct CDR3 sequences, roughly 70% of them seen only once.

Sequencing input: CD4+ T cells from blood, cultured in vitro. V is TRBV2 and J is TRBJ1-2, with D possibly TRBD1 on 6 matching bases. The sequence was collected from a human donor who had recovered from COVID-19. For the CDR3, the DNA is TGTGCCAGCAGTGTAGACAGGTACGGCTATGGCTACACCTTC. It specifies CASSVDRYGYGYTF.